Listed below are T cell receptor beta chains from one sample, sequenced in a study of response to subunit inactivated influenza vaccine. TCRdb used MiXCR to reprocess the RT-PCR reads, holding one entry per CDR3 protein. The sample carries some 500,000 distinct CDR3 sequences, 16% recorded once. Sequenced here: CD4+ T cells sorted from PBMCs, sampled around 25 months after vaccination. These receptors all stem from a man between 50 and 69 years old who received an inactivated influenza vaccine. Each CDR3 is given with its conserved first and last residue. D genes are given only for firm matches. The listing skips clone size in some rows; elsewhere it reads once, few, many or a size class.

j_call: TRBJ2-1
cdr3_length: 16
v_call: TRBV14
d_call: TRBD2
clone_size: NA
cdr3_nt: TGTGCCAGCAGCCGAAGCCCTAGCGGGGGGGCGCATGAGCAGTTCTTC
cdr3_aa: CASSRSPSGGAHEQFF

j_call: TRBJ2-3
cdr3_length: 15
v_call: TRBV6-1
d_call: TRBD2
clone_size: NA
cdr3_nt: TGTGCCAGGAGTCCGGGACTATGGAGCGCAGATACGCAGTATTTT
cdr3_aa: CARSPGLWSADTQYF

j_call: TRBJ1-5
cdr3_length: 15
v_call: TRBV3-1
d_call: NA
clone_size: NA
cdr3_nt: TGTGCCAGCAGCCAAGGCTCCGGGGGCAATCAGCCCCAGCATTTT
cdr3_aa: CASSQGSGGNQPQHF

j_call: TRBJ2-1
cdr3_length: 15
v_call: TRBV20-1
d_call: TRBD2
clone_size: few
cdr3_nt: TGCAGTGCCGTCCCCCTAGCGGGGGCCTACAATGAGCAGTTCTTC
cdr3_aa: CSAVPLAGAYNEQFF

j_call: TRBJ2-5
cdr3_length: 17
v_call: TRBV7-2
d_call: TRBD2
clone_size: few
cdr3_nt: TGTGCCAGCAGCCTACGGACTAGCGGGGGGGTTGCAGAGACCCAGTACTTC
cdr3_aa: CASSLRTSGGVAETQYF

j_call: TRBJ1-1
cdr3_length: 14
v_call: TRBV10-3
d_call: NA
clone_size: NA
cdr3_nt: TGTGCCATCAGTAAGGGGCTGCGGGACACTGAAGCTTTCTTT
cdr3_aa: CAISKGLRDTEAFF

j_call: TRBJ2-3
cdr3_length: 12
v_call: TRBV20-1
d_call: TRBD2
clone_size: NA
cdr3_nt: TGCAGTGCTAGCCGGGGGGCAGATACGCAGTATTTT
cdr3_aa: CSASRGADTQYF

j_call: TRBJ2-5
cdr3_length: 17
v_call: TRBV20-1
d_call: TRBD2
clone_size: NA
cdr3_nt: TGCAGTGCTAGGAGGCTAGCGGGGGGCCGAGGCCAAGAGACCCAGTACTTC
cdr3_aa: CSARRLAGGRGQETQYF

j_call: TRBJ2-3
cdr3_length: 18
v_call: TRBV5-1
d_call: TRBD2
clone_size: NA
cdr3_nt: TGCGCCAGCAGCCCTACAGGACTAGCGGGGGTGTTCACAGATACGCAGTATTTT
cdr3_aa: CASSPTGLAGVFTDTQYF

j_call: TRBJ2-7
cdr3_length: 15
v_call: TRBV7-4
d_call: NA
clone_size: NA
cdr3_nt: TGTGCCAGCAGCCAGGGAGGGGAAGGGGGCGTCGAGCAGTACTTC
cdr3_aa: CASSQGGEGGVEQYF

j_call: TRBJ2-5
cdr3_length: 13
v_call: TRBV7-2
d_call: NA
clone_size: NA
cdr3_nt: TGTGCCAGCAGCCCCTTGGGCGGGGAGACCCAGTACTTC
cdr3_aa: CASSPLGGETQYF

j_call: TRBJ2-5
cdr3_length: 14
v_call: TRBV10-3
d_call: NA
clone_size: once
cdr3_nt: TGTGCCATCAGTGAGAGACGTCGCCCGGAGACCCAGTACTTC
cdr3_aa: CAISERRRPETQYF

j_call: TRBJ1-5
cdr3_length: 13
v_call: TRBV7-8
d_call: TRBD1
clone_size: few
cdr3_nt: TGTGCCAGCAGAAGACAGGGAAGTCTTTCCCAGCATTTT
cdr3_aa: CASRRQGSLSQHF

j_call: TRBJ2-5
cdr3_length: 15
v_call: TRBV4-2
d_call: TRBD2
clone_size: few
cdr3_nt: TGTGCCAGCAGCCAAGGGCAACTAGCGGGAGAGACCCAGTACTTC
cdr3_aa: CASSQGQLAGETQYF

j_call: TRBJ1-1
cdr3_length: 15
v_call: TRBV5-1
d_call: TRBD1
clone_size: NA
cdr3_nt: TGCGCCAGCAGTAAGACAGGGGCTATGAACACTGAAGCTTTCTTT
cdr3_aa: CASSKTGAMNTEAFF

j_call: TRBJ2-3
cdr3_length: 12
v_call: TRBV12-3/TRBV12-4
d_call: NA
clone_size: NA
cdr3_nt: TGTGCCAGCAGTCGGGCAGCAGATACGCAGTATTTT
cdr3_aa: CASSRAADTQYF

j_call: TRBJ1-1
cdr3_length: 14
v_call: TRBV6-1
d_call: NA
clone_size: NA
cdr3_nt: TGTGCCAGCAGTCAACAGGACCCGAACACTGAAGCTTTCTTT
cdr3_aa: CASSQQDPNTEAFF

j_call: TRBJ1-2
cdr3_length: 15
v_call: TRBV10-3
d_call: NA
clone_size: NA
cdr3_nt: TGTGCCATCAGTGAGTCGTCAGGGCCTAACTATGGCTACACCTTC
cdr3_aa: CAISESSGPNYGYTF

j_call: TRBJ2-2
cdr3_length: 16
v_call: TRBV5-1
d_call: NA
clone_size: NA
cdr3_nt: TGCGCCAGCAGCCTGAGGACCGGAGTTGGCGCCGGGGAGCTGTTTTTT
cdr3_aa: CASSLRTGVGAGELFF

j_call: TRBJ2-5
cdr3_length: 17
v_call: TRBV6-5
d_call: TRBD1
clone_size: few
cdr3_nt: TGTGCCAGCAGTTACTCTCCATTTACAGGGGGCCGAGAGACCCAGTACTTC
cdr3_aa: CASSYSPFTGGRETQYF

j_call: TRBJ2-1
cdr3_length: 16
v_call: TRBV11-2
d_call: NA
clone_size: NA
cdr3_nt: TGTGCCAGCAGCTTAATGTACAATACGGCCTACAATGAGCAGTTCTTC
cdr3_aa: CASSLMYNTAYNEQFF

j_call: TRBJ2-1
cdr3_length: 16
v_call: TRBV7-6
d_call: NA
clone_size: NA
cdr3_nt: TGTGCCAGCAGCTTAGCGCAGGGATGGGGGTTAAATGAGCAGTTCTTC
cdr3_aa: CASSLAQGWGLNEQFF

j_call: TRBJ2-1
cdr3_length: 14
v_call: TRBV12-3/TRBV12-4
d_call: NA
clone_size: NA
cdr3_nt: TGTGCCAGCAGTTTACGGCAGTCTTACAATGAGCAGTTCTTC
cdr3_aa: CASSLRQSYNEQFF

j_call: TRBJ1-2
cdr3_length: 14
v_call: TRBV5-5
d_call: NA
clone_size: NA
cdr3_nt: TGTGCCAGCCTTAGGACCGTTTCTAACTATGGCTACACCTTC
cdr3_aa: CASLRTVSNYGYTF

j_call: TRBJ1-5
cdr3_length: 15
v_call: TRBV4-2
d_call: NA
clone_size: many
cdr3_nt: TGTGCCAGCAGCCAAGACCACAATAGCAATCAGCCCCAGCATTTT
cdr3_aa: CASSQDHNSNQPQHF

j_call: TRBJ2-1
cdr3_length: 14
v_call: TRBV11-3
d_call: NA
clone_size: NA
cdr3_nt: TGTGCCAGCAGCTTAGGGTTACTGGGCAATGAGCAGTTCTTC
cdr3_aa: CASSLGLLGNEQFF

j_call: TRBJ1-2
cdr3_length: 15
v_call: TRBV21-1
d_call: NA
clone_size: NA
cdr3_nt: TGTGCCAGCAGCGGATGGACAGGGGCTAACTATGGCTACACCTTC
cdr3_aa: CASSGWTGANYGYTF

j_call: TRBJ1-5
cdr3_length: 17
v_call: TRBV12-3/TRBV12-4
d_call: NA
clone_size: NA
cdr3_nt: TGTGCCAGCAGTACTCCCCGGGGGCAGGGGTGGAATCAGCCCCAGCATTTT
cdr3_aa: CASSTPRGQGWNQPQHF

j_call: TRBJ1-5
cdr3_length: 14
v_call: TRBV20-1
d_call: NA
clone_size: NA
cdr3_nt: TGCAGTGCTACCCTCGGGCAGCTCAATCAGCCCCAGCATTTT
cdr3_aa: CSATLGQLNQPQHF

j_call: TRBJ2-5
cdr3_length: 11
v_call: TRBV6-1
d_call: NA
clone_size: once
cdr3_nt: TGTGCCGGGCGGTTGCAAGAGACCCAGTACTTC
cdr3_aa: CAGRLQETQYF

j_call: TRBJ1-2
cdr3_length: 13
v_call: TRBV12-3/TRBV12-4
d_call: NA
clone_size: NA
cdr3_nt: TGTGCCAGCAGTTTGGCAGGGAACTATGGCTACATCTTC
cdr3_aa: CASSLAGNYGYIF

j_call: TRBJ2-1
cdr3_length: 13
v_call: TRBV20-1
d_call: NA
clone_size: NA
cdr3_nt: TGCAGTGCTAGAGATGAAGGGGACAATGAGCAGTTCTTC
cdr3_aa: CSARDEGDNEQFF